Sequencing of this T cell receptor beta chain was carried out in a study of control samples from healthy donors and cancer patients. Sequencing used immunoSEQ multiplex PCR; TCRdb keeps in-frame clones, though not all of them. Of approximately 100,000 clones in the sample, around nine tenths were seen once. The clonotype was recovered from a woman aged 45 to 65 in good health. Sequencing was performed on blood.

The CDR3 bases are TGTGCCAGCAGTGAATCTAAGTTTTGGGCTTTCTTT. Amino acids: CASSESKFWAFF. The chain joins TRBV6-1 to TRBJ1-1; D not resolved. The CDR3 length is 12 residues. V gave up 2 bases and J gave up 11 bases, with 12 bases separating them. Germline values: CDR1 MNHNS, CDR2 SASEGT.